The 5 T cell receptor beta chains below were found in one sample sequenced in a study of human T cells and chemical hapten exposure. TCRdb itself ran the RACE reads through MiXCR, one entry per CDR3 protein. The sample has about 40,000 distinct CDR3 sequences; 3.3% are singletons. The time point was: patch test 2, 6 weeks after DPC sensitization. The treatment: therapeutic diphenylcyclopropenone sensitization with weekly scalp DPC. The sequences come from whole blood, collected in connection with sensitization to the hapten diphenylcyclopropenone (DPC). The receptors derive from a man aged 35-49 years with alopecia areata. Some clones in this sample may be carry-over from other donors' samples.

This clonotype was counted at least ten times. V usage is TRBV9 and J usage is TRBJ1-1; D unclear. The CDR3 totals 14 residues. Germline values: CDR1 SGDLS, CDR2 YYNGEE. V lost 1 base and J lost 3, with 10 bases in between. This CDR3 reads CASSVLGLDTEAFF. The CDR3 nucleotides are TGTGCCAGCAGCGTATTAGGGCTAGACACTGAAGCTTTCTTT.

This clonotype was counted ten times or more. The chain has TRBV28 and TRBJ2-5, with unresolved D. V lost 7 bases and J 0 bases, leaving 9 bases between the germline ends. Germline CDR1 reads MDHEN; CDR2 reads SYDVKM. CDR3 length equals 13 residues. As DNA, the CDR3 is TGTGCCAGCACCCTGGGTCACCAAGAGACCCAGTACTTC. Encoded protein: CASTLGHQETQYF.

This clonotype was picked up many times. Here the CDR3 reads CASRPGTGGPYEQYF. As DNA, the CDR3 is TGTGCCAGCAGACCCGGGACAGGGGGCCCCTACGAGCAGTACTTC. The chain combines TRBV12-3 or TRBV12-4 with TRBJ2-7; 12 positions agree with TRBD1. V lost 6 bases to trimming and J lost 2 bases; unmatched junction nucleotides: 5. The CDR3 extends over 15 amino acids.

This clonotype was seen ten or more times. The gene calls are TRBV5-1 and TRBJ2-1, with D possibly TRBD2 on 5 matching bases. Germline CDR1 and CDR2: SGHRS and YFSETQ. Trimming shortened V by 4 bases and J by 7 bases, and 12 bases separated the two germline ends. The CDR3 extends over 13 amino acids. CDR3 bases: TGCGCCAGCAGCCTGTACCCGGGGAATGAGCAGTTCTTC. Translated, it gives CASSLYPGNEQFF.

At least ten counts were recorded for this clonotype. V usage is TRBV6-1 and J usage is TRBJ1-6, with a possible D match to TRBD1 (5 bases). Trimming stripped 8 bases from V and 13 bases from J, with 21 bases between. This CDR3 has 14 amino acids. Germline CDR1 MNHNS, CDR2 SASEGT. The CDR3 sequence: CASFWVGADGPLHF. CDR3 DNA: TGTGCCAGCTTTTGGGTAGGGGCCGATGGGCCCCTCCACTTT.